A selection of T cell receptor beta chains follows, all from one sample in a study of T cells in localized non-small cell lung cancer. Sequenced by immunoSEQ multiplex PCR; TCRdb stores in-frame clones only, minus some. The repertoire holds tens of thousands of clones, around 87% seen once, with more than 6% in the top ten. This sample comprised peripheral blood, obtained before any cancer treatment. The receptors derive from a woman between 18 and 55 years old with stage III lung adenocarcinoma. Each CDR3 is given with its conserved first and last residue. Fields, in order: clone size, V gene, J gene, D gene, CDR3 protein, CDR3 DNA. A D gene is named only where the DNA matches it firmly. Size is stated for part of the rows, as once, few or many counts, or as a class when the clone is expanded.

clone size: .
V gene: TRBV7-2
J gene: TRBJ1-2
D gene: .
CDR3 protein: CASSLSLLYGYTF
CDR3 DNA: TGTGCCAGCAGCTTGTCCCTACTCTATGGCTACACCTTC

clone size: once
V gene: TRBV7-9
J gene: TRBJ2-2
D gene: .
CDR3 protein: CASSSKENTGELFF
CDR3 DNA: TGTGCCAGCAGCTCGAAGGAAAACACCGGGGAGCTGTTTTTT

clone size: .
V gene: TRBV6-6
J gene: TRBJ1-1
D gene: TRBD1
CDR3 protein: CASSTGGMAFF
CDR3 DNA: TGTGCCAGCAGCACAGGGGGCATGGCTTTCTTT

clone size: few
V gene: TRBV6-4
J gene: TRBJ1-1
D gene: .
CDR3 protein: CASIKQNLENTEAFF
CDR3 DNA: TGTGCCAGCATAAAGCAAAATCTAGAGAACACTGAAGCTTTCTTT

clone size: .
V gene: TRBV5-1
J gene: TRBJ1-2
D gene: TRBD1
CDR3 protein: CASSLMGTGGDGYTF
CDR3 DNA: TGCGCCAGCAGCTTGATGGGGACAGGGGGCGATGGCTACACCTTC

clone size: once
V gene: TRBV7-3
J gene: TRBJ2-2
D gene: .
CDR3 protein: CASSLGVSNTGELFF
CDR3 DNA: TGTGCCAGCAGCTTAGGGGTCTCGAACACCGGGGAGCTGTTTTTT

clone size: .
V gene: TRBV9
J gene: TRBJ2-5
D gene: .
CDR3 protein: CASSLGSTTQETQYF
CDR3 DNA: TGTGCCAGCAGTCTTGGCAGCACGACACAAGAGACCCAGTACTTC

clone size: .
V gene: TRBV5-1
J gene: TRBJ2-5
D gene: .
CDR3 protein: CASSRASQETQYF
CDR3 DNA: TGCGCCAGCAGTAGGGCGAGCCAAGAGACCCAGTACTTC

clone size: .
V gene: TRBV5-1
J gene: TRBJ2-7
D gene: .
CDR3 protein: CASSLEGRGPYEQYF
CDR3 DNA: TGCGCCAGCAGCTTGGAGGGTCGGGGGCCTTACGAGCAGTACTTC

clone size: .
V gene: TRBV7-2
J gene: TRBJ2-5
D gene: TRBD1
CDR3 protein: CASSLIGQGEETQYF
CDR3 DNA: TGTGCCAGCAGCCTGATTGGGCAGGGGGAAGAGACCCAGTACTTC

clone size: .
V gene: TRBV2
J gene: TRBJ2-5
D gene: TRBD1
CDR3 protein: CASSRATGAGETQYF
CDR3 DNA: TGTGCCAGCAGTCGAGCTACAGGGGCGGGAGAGACCCAGTACTTC

clone size: .
V gene: TRBV21-1
J gene: TRBJ1-6
D gene: .
CDR3 protein: CASSISSRLTQGNSPLHF
CDR3 DNA: TGTGCCAGCAGCATTTCCTCCCGTCTCACACAGGGGAATTCACCCCTCCACTTT

clone size: .
V gene: TRBV7-3
J gene: TRBJ2-3
D gene: .
CDR3 protein: CASSPGYGIADTQYF
CDR3 DNA: TGTGCCAGCAGCCCGGGGTACGGGATTGCAGATACGCAGTATTTT

clone size: .
V gene: TRBV19
J gene: TRBJ1-5
D gene: .
CDR3 protein: CASSSGRTYSNQPQHF
CDR3 DNA: TGTGCCAGTAGTAGTGGCCGTACATATAGCAATCAGCCCCAGCATTTT

clone size: .
V gene: TRBV7-6
J gene: TRBJ1-4
D gene: .
CDR3 protein: CASSLRGATNEKLFF
CDR3 DNA: TGTGCCAGCAGCTTAAGGGGGGCGACTAATGAAAAACTGTTTTTT

clone size: .
V gene: TRBV6-5
J gene: TRBJ2-4
D gene: TRBD1
CDR3 protein: CASSYSFGTGGDIQYF
CDR3 DNA: TGTGCCAGCAGTTACTCGTTCGGGACAGGGGGGGACATTCAGTACTTC

clone size: .
V gene: TRBV5-6
J gene: TRBJ1-4
D gene: TRBD1
CDR3 protein: CASSWGPGQTTNEKLFF
CDR3 DNA: TGTGCCAGCAGCTGGGGGCCGGGACAGACAACTAATGAAAAACTGTTTTTT

clone size: .
V gene: TRBV29-1
J gene: TRBJ2-7
D gene: .
CDR3 protein: CSVDSGTRYEQYF
CDR3 DNA: TGCAGCGTTGATTCCGGGACGCGCTACGAGCAGTACTTC

clone size: .
V gene: TRBV6-6
J gene: TRBJ1-5
D gene: .
CDR3 protein: CASRPPHGEAQPQHF
CDR3 DNA: TGTGCCAGCAGGCCCCCTCACGGGGAGGCTCAGCCCCAGCATTTT

clone size: .
V gene: TRBV6-6
J gene: TRBJ1-1
D gene: .
CDR3 protein: CASSETWNTEAFF
CDR3 DNA: TGTGCCAGCAGTGAGACATGGAACACTGAAGCTTTCTTT

clone size: .
V gene: TRBV7-9
J gene: TRBJ1-6
D gene: .
CDR3 protein: CASSGTVPGDNSPLHF
CDR3 DNA: TGTGCCAGCAGCGGAACTGTACCCGGTGATAATTCACCCCTCCACTTT

clone size: .
V gene: TRBV27
J gene: TRBJ2-4
D gene: .
CDR3 protein: CASRLAGAKNIQYF
CDR3 DNA: TGTGCCAGTAGGCTCGCGGGGGCCAAAAACATTCAGTACTTC

clone size: few
V gene: TRBV13
J gene: TRBJ1-1
D gene: .
CDR3 protein: CASSSPSKSSGSDTEAFF
CDR3 DNA: TGTGCCAGCAGCTCCCCCAGTAAGTCGTCGGGTTCGGACACTGAAGCTTTCTTT

clone size: .
V gene: TRBV6-5
J gene: TRBJ2-2
D gene: .
CDR3 protein: CASSYSTSTGELFF
CDR3 DNA: TGTGCCAGCAGTTACTCTACGAGCACCGGGGAGCTGTTTTTT

clone size: .
V gene: TRBV5-5
J gene: TRBJ2-7
D gene: TRBD1
CDR3 protein: CASSLTGDRGIEQYF
CDR3 DNA: TGTGCCAGCAGCTTGACCGGGGACAGGGGGATCGAGCAGTACTTC

clone size: .
V gene: TRBV19
J gene: TRBJ1-1
D gene: TRBD1
CDR3 protein: CASSSSQGEIRTEAFF
CDR3 DNA: TGTGCCAGTAGTAGCTCACAGGGGGAGATACGCACTGAAGCTTTCTTT

clone size: .
V gene: TRBV6-1
J gene: TRBJ2-1
D gene: .
CDR3 protein: CASRGNSYNEQFF
CDR3 DNA: TGTGCCAGCAGGGGAAATTCCTACAATGAGCAGTTCTTC

clone size: .
V gene: TRBV30
J gene: TRBJ1-5
D gene: .
CDR3 protein: CAWSGGGVVPQHF
CDR3 DNA: TGTGCCTGGAGCGGAGGGGGGGTGGTGCCCCAGCATTTT

clone size: .
V gene: TRBV7-9
J gene: TRBJ2-1
D gene: .
CDR3 protein: CASSFSDWEQFF
CDR3 DNA: TGTGCCAGCAGCTTTAGCGATTGGGAGCAGTTCTTC

clone size: .
V gene: TRBV5-1
J gene: TRBJ1-2
D gene: .
CDR3 protein: CASSFVGPEANGYTF
CDR3 DNA: TGCGCCAGCAGCTTTGTCGGCCCCGAGGCGAATGGCTACACCTTC

clone size: few
V gene: TRBV4-1
J gene: TRBJ1-5
D gene: .
CDR3 protein: CASSQAPLAPGQPQHF
CDR3 DNA: TGCGCCAGCAGCCAAGCCCCCTTGGCTCCAGGGCAGCCCCAGCATTTT

clone size: .
V gene: TRBV7-2
J gene: TRBJ1-6
D gene: TRBD1
CDR3 protein: CASSLRGQVNSPLHF
CDR3 DNA: TGTGCCAGCAGCCTGAGGGGACAGGTTAATTCACCCCTCCACTTT

clone size: .
V gene: TRBV13
J gene: TRBJ2-3
D gene: .
CDR3 protein: CASSSTTDTQYF
CDR3 DNA: TGTGCCAGTTCCTCCACCACAGATACGCAGTATTTT

clone size: .
V gene: TRBV6-5
J gene: TRBJ1-2
D gene: .
CDR3 protein: CASSYAVRNYGYTF
CDR3 DNA: TGTGCCAGCAGTTACGCAGTCAGAAACTATGGCTACACCTTC

clone size: .
V gene: TRBV9
J gene: TRBJ1-6
D gene: .
CDR3 protein: CASSVDPGAIRGSPLHF
CDR3 DNA: TGTGCCAGCAGCGTAGATCCAGGCGCTATACGGGGTTCACCCCTCCACTTT

clone size: .
V gene: TRBV7-8
J gene: TRBJ1-4
D gene: .
CDR3 protein: CASSLWGLGEKLFF
CDR3 DNA: TGTGCCAGCAGCTTATGGGGCCTTGGGGAAAAACTGTTTTTT

clone size: .
V gene: TRBV19
J gene: TRBJ2-3
D gene: TRBD1
CDR3 protein: CASSINTGVRDTQYF
CDR3 DNA: TGTGCCAGTAGTATTAATACAGGGGTACGGGATACGCAGTATTTT

clone size: .
V gene: TRBV11-1
J gene: TRBJ2-7
D gene: TRBD1
CDR3 protein: CASSKDRGIYEQYF
CDR3 DNA: TGTGCCAGCAGCAAGGACAGGGGGATATACGAGCAGTACTTC

clone size: .
V gene: TRBV13
J gene: TRBJ1-1
D gene: .
CDR3 protein: CASSLYSRGTEAFF
CDR3 DNA: TGTGCCAGCAGCTTATATTCGAGAGGGACTGAAGCTTTCTTT

clone size: .
V gene: TRBV29-1
J gene: TRBJ2-7
D gene: TRBD1
CDR3 protein: CSVAGQGRLEQYF
CDR3 DNA: TGCAGCGTCGCAGGACAGGGTAGGCTCGAGCAGTACTTC

clone size: .
V gene: TRBV5-4
J gene: TRBJ1-6
D gene: .
CDR3 protein: CASSLGTRGSPLHF
CDR3 DNA: TGTGCCAGCAGCTTGGGCACCAGGGGTTCACCCCTCCACTTT

clone size: .
V gene: TRBV7-6
J gene: TRBJ2-1
D gene: .
CDR3 protein: CASSAQGYEQFF
CDR3 DNA: TGTGCCAGCAGCGCCCAAGGCTATGAGCAGTTCTTC

clone size: .
V gene: TRBV7-8
J gene: TRBJ1-2
D gene: .
CDR3 protein: CASSLGVLNYGYTF
CDR3 DNA: TGTGCCAGCAGCTTAGGGGTTCTAAACTATGGCTACACCTTC

clone size: .
V gene: TRBV7-2
J gene: TRBJ1-1
D gene: .
CDR3 protein: CASSIGRTNTEAFF
CDR3 DNA: TGTGCCAGCAGTATAGGACGGACCAACACTGAAGCTTTCTTT

clone size: .
V gene: TRBV29-1
J gene: TRBJ1-3
D gene: .
CDR3 protein: CSASVTGGNTIYF
CDR3 DNA: TGCAGCGCCAGCGTCACAGGGGGAAACACCATATATTTT

clone size: once
V gene: TRBV6-1
J gene: TRBJ2-4
D gene: TRBD2
CDR3 protein: CASSVGLAGGPLYIQYF
CDR3 DNA: TGTGCCAGCAGTGTGGGACTAGCGGGGGGGCCGTTGTACATTCAGTACTTC

clone size: .
V gene: TRBV21-1
J gene: TRBJ1-4
D gene: .
CDR3 protein: CASSKEANEKLFF
CDR3 DNA: TGTGCCAGCAGCAAAGAAGCTAATGAAAAACTGTTTTTT

clone size: .
V gene: TRBV7-9
J gene: TRBJ2-1
D gene: .
CDR3 protein: CASSLDFNEQFF
CDR3 DNA: TGTGCCAGCAGCCTTGACTTCAATGAGCAGTTCTTC

clone size: once
V gene: TRBV18
J gene: TRBJ1-4
D gene: .
CDR3 protein: CASSPSVTGEKLFF
CDR3 DNA: TGTGCCAGCTCACCATCGGTCACAGGTGAAAAACTGTTTTTT

clone size: .
V gene: TRBV25-1
J gene: TRBJ1-5
D gene: TRBD1
CDR3 protein: CASGTGGEQPQHF
CDR3 DNA: TGTGCCAGCGGAACAGGGGGTGAGCAGCCCCAGCATTTT

clone size: once
V gene: TRBV6-1
J gene: TRBJ2-1
D gene: .
CDR3 protein: CASSHPGGGNEQFF
CDR3 DNA: TGTGCCAGCAGCCATCCTGGGGGTGGCAATGAGCAGTTCTTC

clone size: few
V gene: TRBV29-1
J gene: TRBJ2-3
D gene: TRBD1
CDR3 protein: CSGQTGSSTNTQYF
CDR3 DNA: TGCAGCGGCCAGACAGGGTCCTCGACCAATACGCAGTATTTT

clone size: once
V gene: TRBV19
J gene: TRBJ2-1
D gene: .
CDR3 protein: CASSIFFGWDSYNEQFF
CDR3 DNA: TGTGCCAGTAGTATTTTCTTCGGGTGGGACTCCTACAATGAGCAGTTCTTC

clone size: .
V gene: TRBV6-4
J gene: TRBJ1-2
D gene: TRBD1
CDR3 protein: CASSKNGQGLYGYTF
CDR3 DNA: TGTGCCAGCAGCAAAAACGGACAGGGCCTCTATGGCTACACCTTC

clone size: .
V gene: TRBV5-6
J gene: TRBJ2-1
D gene: TRBD2
CDR3 protein: CASSLPGGLNEQFF
CDR3 DNA: TGTGCCAGCAGCTTGCCGGGGGGTCTCAATGAGCAGTTCTTC